The 30 T cell receptor beta chains listed next were all sequenced from one sample in a study of T cell responses to AZD1222 COVID-19 vaccine. Measured with immunoSEQ multiplex PCR; TCRdb has only the in-frame clones, and not every one. The sample lists some 130,000 clones, over 75% seen once, with less than 4.5% in the top ten. The sample was peripheral blood, taken on day 0 of AZD1222 vaccination. The receptors stem from an adult in good health.

CDR3 region: CASSLFSRAGGNQPQHF. The CDR3 DNA follows: TGTGCCAGCAGCTTATTTAGCAGGGCTGGGGGCAATCAGCCCCAGCATTTT. The chain recombines TRBV7-2 with TRBJ1-5; D might be TRBD1 (5 bases). The V gene's germline CDR1 is SGHTA and CDR2 FQGNSA. The CDR3 is 17 residues long. The V and J ends lost 2 bases and 2 bases respectively, with 16 bases between them.

About this clone itself: One end of the junction is discordant with germline, which a read error may explain. The CDR3 reads CASSFLSGHTIYF. CDR3 nucleotide sequence: TGTGCCAGTAGTTTCCTTAGTGGACACACCATATATTTT. The chain links TRBV19 to TRBJ1-3; D is unresolved. Germline-derived CDR1 and CDR2 are LNHDA and SQIVND (reference sequence). CDR3 length equals 13 residues.

This chain joins TRBV3-1 (or the pseudogene TRBV3-2) and TRBJ2-5; D may be TRBD1 (5 bases). The CDR3 has 17 residues. The V end lost 2 bases, the J end lost 2 bases, and 18 bases lay between the germline ends. Germline V gene data show CDR1 as LGHDT and CDR2 as YNNKEL (reference sequence). CDR3 bases: TGTGCCAGCAGCCAAAATCCACGTCCTCCAGGGCAAGAGACCCAGTACTTC. It yields the protein CASSQNPRPPGQETQYF.

The chain uses TRBV9 and TRBJ1-5; D remains unclear. The germline V gene encodes CDR1 SGDLS and CDR2 YYNGEE. Trimming took off 0 bases at V and 7 bases at J, with 14 bases between the two ends. The CDR3 runs to 15 residues. CDR3 sequence: CASSVDGVVVQPQHF. The CDR3 region has the DNA TGTGCCAGCAGCGTAGACGGGGTTGTAGTACAGCCCCAGCATTTT.

This clone has a handful of counts. This chain uses TRBV7-9 with TRBJ1-5; D gene uncertain. The CDR3 length is 14 residues. CDR1 and CDR2 from the germline V gene are SEHNR and FQNEAQ (reference sequence). Trimming cost V 5 bases and J 7 bases, with 15 bases left between them. The CDR3 loop is CASSASIDGQPQHF. In nucleotides, the CDR3 is TGTGCCAGCAGCGCCTCGATTGACGGCCAGCCCCAGCATTTT.

This clone has just one count. CDR3 sequence: CASSLGTGEGYYGYTF. DNA of the CDR3: TGTGCCAGCAGCTTGGGGACAGGGGAGGGCTACTATGGCTACACCTTC. The chain joins TRBV7-2 to TRBJ1-2; 10 positions agree with TRBD1. With V trimmed by 3 bases and J by 3 bases, 7 bases remained unmatched. The CDR3 has 16 amino acids. From germline, CDR1 is SGHTA and CDR2 FQGNSA. Combining the CDR3 with reference TRBV7-2 and TRBJ1-2 gives the whole variable domain GAGVSQSPSNKVTEKGKDVELRCDPISGHTALYWYRQSLGQGLEFLIYFQGNSAPDKSGLPSDRFSAERTGGSVSTLTIQRTQQEDSAVYLCASSLGTGEGYYGYTFGSGTRLTVV.

The rearrangement joins TRBV6-5 to TRBJ1-1, with 9 bases lining up with TRBD1. The germline V gene has CDR1 MNHEY and CDR2 SVGAGI. The CDR3 extends over 14 amino acids. The V segment lost 7 bases and the J segment 0 bases; nucleotides outside the gene matches: 3. CDR3 sequence reads: CASKGQGLNTEAFF. The CDR3 DNA is TGTGCCAGCAAGGGACAGGGCTTGAACACTGAAGCTTTCTTT.

The chain recombines TRBV18 with TRBJ2-1, with 9 bases lining up with TRBD2. Germline loops: CDR1 KGHSH, CDR2 LQKENI. This CDR3 is built from 18 residues. The J segment lost 0 bases and the V segment lost 2 bases, leaving 8 bases of the junction unmatched. In DNA, the CDR3 is TGTGCCAGCTCACCATGGGGGGTAGCGGGGGACTCCTACAATGAGCAGTTCTTC. Protein: CASSPWGVAGDSYNEQFF. Full variable domain (rest looked up from reference TRBV18 and TRBJ2-1): NAGVMQNPRHLVRRRGQEARLRCSPMKGHSHVYWYRQLPEEGLKFMVYLQKENIIDESGMPKERFSAEFPKEGPSILRIQQVVRGDSAAYFCASSPWGVAGDSYNEQFFGPGTRLTVL.

The chain employs TRBV14 and TRBJ1-3; 8 positions match TRBD1. Per germline, CDR1 SGHDN and CDR2 FVKESK. This CDR3 has 16 residues. Trimming at V came to 4 bases and at J to 3 bases, leaving 8 bases not matched to a gene. CDR3 residues: CASSLRQGIIGNTIYF. The CDR3 DNA is TGTGCCAGCAGCCTTCGACAGGGGATCATTGGAAACACCATATATTTT.

The chain recombines TRBV18 with TRBJ1-1; D gene ambiguous. The CDR3 covers 12 residues. Germline CDR1 and CDR2: KGHSH and LQKENI. With 3 bases removed from V and 4 bases from J, the gap between germline ends came to 6 bases. This CDR3 is CASSPHATEAFF. As DNA, the CDR3 is TGTGCCAGCTCACCTCACGCCACTGAAGCTTTCTTT.

This chain joins TRBV10-2 and TRBJ1-4, with unresolved D. Germline CDR1 is WSHSY and CDR2 is SAAADI. Trimming stripped 5 bases from V and 5 bases from J, with 18 bases between. The CDR3 runs 16 residues. The CDR3 nucleotides are TGCGCCAGCAGTTTTACCGGACCGGCCTCCAATGAAAAACTGTTTTTT. Amino acid sequence: CASSFTGPASNEKLFF.

The gene calls are TRBV4-1 and TRBJ1-2, with D possibly being TRBD1 (5 bases). This CDR3 contains 15 residues. From germline, CDR1 is MGHRA and CDR2 YSYEKL. V was shortened by 7 bases and J by 8 bases, with 23 bases between the two germline ends. For the CDR3, the DNA is TGCGCCAGCACGAGTTCAGGGAACCCGGTGGGAGGCTACACCTTC. It translates to CASTSSGNPVGGYTF.

This clone was picked up one time. The rearrangement links TRBV4-1 to TRBJ1-2, with D maybe TRBD1 (5 bases). The germline CDR1 and CDR2 sequences are MGHRA and YSYEKL. The CDR3 covers 17 residues. Trimming took off 3 bases at V and 2 bases at J, with 19 bases between the two ends. As DNA, the CDR3 is TGCGCCAGCAGCCAGGACGATAGGGGTACGACGAACTATGGCTACACCTTC. Residues: CASSQDDRGTTNYGYTF.

The chain carries TRBV7-2 and TRBJ1-2, with a possible D match to TRBD1 (6 bases). Germline CDR1 SGHTA, CDR2 FQGNSA. Trimming cost V 7 bases and J 8 bases, with 20 bases left between them. The CDR3 totals 14 residues. For the CDR3, the DNA is TGTGCCAGCATCCTAACCCCCACAGGGACGGGCTACACCTTC. Translated, it gives CASILTPTGTGYTF.

This chain uses TRBV5-8 with TRBJ2-5, with D perhaps assigned TRBD1 or TRBD2 (5 bases each). V was shortened by 2 bases and J by 0 bases, with 14 bases between the two germline ends. CDR1 is SGHTS and CDR2 is YDEGEE in the germline V gene. The CDR3 extends over 16 amino acids. Here the CDR3 reads CASSFERGTHQETQYF. The CDR3, as DNA: TGTGCCAGCAGCTTTGAACGGGGCACCCACCAAGAGACCCAGTACTTC. Using reference TRBV5-8 and TRBJ2-5 for the parts outside the CDR3, the full variable domain is EAGVTQSPTHLIKTRGQQATLRCSPISGHTSVYWYQQALGLGLQFLLWYDEGEERNRGNFPPRFSGRQFPNYSSELNVNALELEDSALYLCASSFERGTHQETQYFGPGTRLLVL.

This clone has only a few counts. The chain carries TRBV6-2 or TRBV6-3 and TRBJ2-1, with D tentatively TRBD2 (5 bases). The CDR3 contains 13 residues. CDR1 and CDR2 (germline): MNHEY, SVGEGT. V lost 8 bases to trimming and J lost 9 bases, with 17 bases between them. The CDR3 region is CASRLQSGIEQFF. The CDR3 DNA sequence: TGTGCCAGCCGCCTCCAGTCGGGGATTGAGCAGTTCTTC.

The chain carries TRBV19 and TRBJ1-5; 9 nucleotides line up with TRBD1. Unmatched junction bases numbered 6, after V lost 5 bases and J lost 4 bases. The germline V gene has CDR1 LNHDA and CDR2 SQIVND (reference sequence). This CDR3 region has 15 residues. In DNA, the CDR3 is TGTGCCAGTAGTTTCCGGGACAGGGTAAATCAGCCCCAGCATTTT. Protein sequence: CASSFRDRVNQPQHF.

The gene calls are TRBV19 and TRBJ2-5, with 8 bases aligning to TRBD2. CDR1 and CDR2 (germline): LNHDA, SQIVND (reference sequence). The J segment lost 3 bases and the V segment lost 1 base, leaving 4 bases of the junction unmatched. The CDR3 runs to 15 residues. The DNA for the CDR3 is TGTGCCAGTAGTATAGGTTCGGGGGGGAAAGAGACCCAGTACTTC. It translates to CASSIGSGGKETQYF.

The chain links TRBV11-3 to TRBJ1-1; D remains unclear. Trimming left V 8 bases short and J 6 bases short, with 10 bases between. The CDR3 is 11 amino acids. Germline loops: CDR1 SGHNT, CDR2 YENEEA. For the CDR3, the DNA is TGTGCCAGCCCCCGGACGGCTGAAGCTTTCTTT. Its translation is CASPRTAEAFF.

The V and J genes are TRBV9 and TRBJ1-1; D not certain. The CDR3 has 15 amino acids. Trimming took off 2 bases at V and 4 bases at J, with 15 bases between the two ends. CDR1 and CDR2 (germline): SGDLS, YYNGEE. The CDR3 protein is CASSVMATGFTEAFF. In DNA, the CDR3 is TGTGCCAGCAGCGTGATGGCTACCGGTTTCACTGAAGCTTTCTTT.

The chain links TRBV3-1 (or the pseudogene TRBV3-2) to TRBJ1-6; the match to TRBD1 covers 7 bases. CDR1 and CDR2 (germline): LGHDT, YNNKEL (reference sequence). V gave up 2 bases and J gave up 9 bases; unmatched junction bases: 4. The length of the CDR3 is 14 residues. The CDR3 is CASSQKGAFSPLHF. The CDR3, as DNA: TGTGCCAGCAGCCAAAAGGGGGCATTTTCACCCCTCCACTTT.

The chain recombines TRBV19 with TRBJ1-1; 7 nucleotides match TRBD1. Germline V lookup: CDR1 LNHDA, CDR2 SQIVND (reference sequence). Trimming removed 6 bases from V and 1 base from J; junction bases left unmatched: 11. The CDR3 runs 16 residues. The CDR3 nucleotides are TGTGCCAGTAGATCGATAAGGGGGCATCAGAACACTGAAGCTTTCTTT. Encoded protein: CASRSIRGHQNTEAFF.

The chain uses TRBV7-6 and TRBJ1-2, with D perhaps matching TRBD1 (5 bases). Trimming took 3 bases from V and 4 from J, leaving 15 bases between them. The CDR3 runs 15 residues. Germline-derived CDR1 and CDR2 are SGHVS and FNYEAQ. In nucleotides, the CDR3 is TGTGCCAGCAGCTTGGAGCAGGGCAGTCTCTATGGCTACACCTTC. Protein product: CASSLEQGSLYGYTF.

The chain links TRBV19 to TRBJ2-5; TRBD1 aligns across 9 bases. There are 15 residues in the CDR3. Per germline, CDR1 LNHDA and CDR2 SQIVND (reference sequence). Trimming cost V 2 bases and J 3 bases; bases outside gene matches: 4. This CDR3 reads CASSINRGREETQYF. The CDR3 coding sequence is TGTGCCAGTAGTATAAACAGGGGGCGCGAAGAGACCCAGTACTTC.

CDR3 sequence: CASSTLAGGPHEQYF. The CDR3 DNA reads TGTGCCAGCAGCACCTTAGCGGGGGGGCCCCACGAGCAGTACTTC. This chain joins TRBV28 and TRBJ2-7, with 11 nucleotides matching TRBD2. This CDR3 comprises 15 residues. The V segment lost 6 bases and the J segment 5 bases; nucleotides outside the gene matches: 9. Germline values: CDR1 MDHEN, CDR2 SYDVKM.

With respect to this clone: At one end, the junction sequence differs from germline, possibly due to a read error. V usage is TRBV7-7 and J usage is TRBJ2-5, with D perhaps TRBD2 (7 bases). The CDR3 is 18 amino acids. Germline V lookup: CDR1 SSHAT, CDR2 FNYEAQ (reference sequence). In DNA, the CDR3 is TGTGCTAGCAGTTCGTCCCGGCTGGCGGGGGCATACCAAGAGACCCAGTACTTC. Translation: CASSSSRLAGAYQETQYF.

The chain couples TRBV4-3 to TRBJ1-2; D is undetermined. The CDR3 runs to 16 residues. The germline V and J ends were trimmed by 0 bases and 2 bases, with 13 bases remaining between them. CDR1 and CDR2 (germline): LGHNA, YSLEER. CDR3 bases: TGCGCCAGCAGCCAAGATTTAAGGGATCGAAACTATGGCTACACCTTC. Amino acid sequence: CASSQDLRDRNYGYTF.

This chain connects TRBV20-1 to TRBJ2-3; D remains ambiguous. There are 10 residues in the CDR3. Germline values: CDR1 DFQATT, CDR2 SNEGSKA (reference sequence). V was shortened by 6 bases and J by 5 bases, with 6 bases between the two germline ends. The CDR3 DNA reads TGCAGTGCCGCTAAAGATACGCAGTATTTT. Translation gives CSAAKDTQYF.

Concerning this clone itself: Other DNA sequences from this sample encode an identical CDR3 as well. This chain links TRBV27 with TRBJ1-2; D ambiguous. The CDR3 totals 13 residues. Trimming took off 0 bases at V and 4 bases at J, with 6 bases between the two ends. Per germline, CDR1 MNHEY and CDR2 SMNVEV (reference sequence). Here the CDR3 reads CASSLSGLYGYTF. DNA of the CDR3: TGTGCCAGCAGTTTATCGGGCCTCTATGGCTACACCTTC.

This clone was counted a single time. This rearrangement joins TRBV28 to TRBJ1-4; unclear D gene. The CDR3 length is 14 residues. The V and J ends lost 2 bases and 8 bases respectively, with 12 bases between them. The germline V gene encodes CDR1 MDHEN and CDR2 SYDVKM. Written as DNA, the CDR3 is TGTGCCAGCAGTTTAGGGGTTGCACGGGAAAAACTGTTTTTT. Amino acid sequence: CASSLGVAREKLFF.